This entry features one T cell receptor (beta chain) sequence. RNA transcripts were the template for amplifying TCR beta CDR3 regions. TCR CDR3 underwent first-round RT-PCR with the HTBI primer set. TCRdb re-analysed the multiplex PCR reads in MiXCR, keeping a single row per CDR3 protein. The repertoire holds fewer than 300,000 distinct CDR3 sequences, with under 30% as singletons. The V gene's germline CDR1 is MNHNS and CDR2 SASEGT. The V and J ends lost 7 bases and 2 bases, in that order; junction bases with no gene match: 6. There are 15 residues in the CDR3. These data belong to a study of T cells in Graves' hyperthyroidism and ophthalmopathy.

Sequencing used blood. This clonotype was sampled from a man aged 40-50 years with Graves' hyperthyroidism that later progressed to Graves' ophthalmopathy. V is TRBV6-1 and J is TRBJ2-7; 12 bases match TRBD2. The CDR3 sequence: CASKESSGGAYEQYF. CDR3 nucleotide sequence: TGTGCCAGCAAAGAATCTAGCGGGGGGGCCTACGAGCAGTACTTC.